This T cell receptor beta chain is from a study of blood T cell repertoires in COVID-19. On the study more broadly: Whether acute or convalescent, the COVID-19 samples came from the United States, Italy and Spain.

Data came from immunoSEQ multiplex PCR; TCRdb stores just in-frame clones and leaves some out. The top ten clones hold under 2.5% of a sample with about 150,000 clones, roughly nine tenths of them seen once. CDR1 is SGHTA, CDR2 FQGNSA, per germline. The CDR3 is made up of 16 amino acids. The junction had 9 bases not matched to a gene; V was cut back by 5 bases and J by 4 bases. The receptor was isolated from a woman in her 70s with acute or convalescent COVID-19. This chain connects TRBV7-2 to TRBJ2-1, with 9 nucleotides matching TRBD1. Sequencing used peripheral blood. Written as DNA, the CDR3 is TGTGCCAGCAGCCCCGGTCGGACAGGGGTGTACAATGAGCAGTTCTTC. Amino acid sequence: CASSPGRTGVYNEQFF.